These 23 T cell receptor beta chains were sequenced from one sample in a study of esophageal squamous cell carcinoma tumors. PCR used a TCR alpha or TCR beta constant-region primer with a P20EA primer, then nested PCR with CA2 or CB2. Unbiased adaptor ligation RT-PCR amplified the TCR genes, and a polyT18-containing BSL-18E primer primed reverse transcription. TCRdb passed the 5' RACE reads through MiXCR, listing each CDR3 protein once. This table holds over 5,000 distinct CDR3 sequences, 20% to 25% found once. Sequencing used tumor tissue. The source of these receptors is a man between 45 and 79 years old with esophageal squamous cell carcinoma.

By share of the sample, this clonotype is medium-sized. The gene calls are TRBV7-6 and TRBJ2-5; weak D call: TRBD2 (5 bases). The CDR3 contains 14 residues. V was pared by 5 bases and J by 2 bases, with 12 bases between. Germline assignment: CDR1 SGHVS and CDR2 FNYEAQ. Here the CDR3 reads CASSRGPIQETQYF. Written as DNA, the CDR3 is TGTGCCAGCAGCCGCGGGCCCATTCAAGAGACCCAGTACTTC.

In its sample, this clonotype is medium-sized. V gene TRBV5-1 combines with J gene TRBJ2-7; D remains ambiguous. The V gene lost 3 bases and the J gene lost 1 base, with 5 bases spanning the gap. CDR1 and CDR2 (germline): SGHRS, YFSETQ. The CDR3 has 12 residues. The CDR3 reads CASSSGSYEQYF. The DNA for the CDR3 is TGCGCCAGCAGCTCTGGATCCTACGAGCAGTACTTC.

This clonotype was detected many times. The rearrangement uses TRBV7-9 and TRBJ2-7; the D gene is possibly TRBD1 (5 bases). V shed 7 bases and J shed 4 bases, with 20 bases lying between them. This CDR3 comprises 15 residues. Germline V gives CDR1 SEHNR, CDR2 FQNEAQ (reference sequence). For the CDR3, the DNA is TGTGCCAGCACCACGACCCAGGGTGCGGCTTACGAGCAGTACTTC. Translation: CASTTTQGAAYEQYF. Full variable domain (outside the CDR3, taken from reference TRBV7-9 and TRBJ2-7): DTGVSQNPRHKITKRGQNVTFRCDPISEHNRLYWYRQTLGQGPEFLTYFQNEAQLEKSRLLSDRFSAERPKGSFSTLEIQRTEQGDSAMYLCASTTTQGAAYEQYFGPGTRLTVT.

This clonotype turned up a few times. The chain has TRBV12-5 and TRBJ2-2; maybe TRBD1 (6 bases). Germline V gene lookup returns CDR1 LGHNT and CDR2 FRNRAP. V was clipped by 1 base and J by 4 bases, with 16 bases between them. The CDR3 length is 17 residues. Here the CDR3 reads CASGLGRLGAGTGELFF. Written as DNA, the CDR3 is TGTGCTAGTGGTTTGGGCCGCTTGGGGGCGGGCACCGGGGAGCTGTTTTTT. The complete variable domain, with remaining parts taken from reference TRBV12-5 and TRBJ2-2, reads DARVTQTPRHKVTEMGQEVTMRCQPILGHNTVFWYRQTMMQGLELLAYFRNRAPLDDSGMPKDRFSAEMPDATLATLKIQPSEPRDSAVYFCASGLGRLGAGTGELFFGEGSRLTVL.

The chain employs TRBV12-3 or TRBV12-4 and TRBJ2-1; D remains ambiguous. CDR3 size: 15 residues. The V end lost 3 bases, the J end lost 9 bases, and 18 bases lay between the germline ends. The CDR3 sequence: CASSLVGPRVGEQFF. Here the CDR3 DNA reads TGTGCCAGCAGTTTGGTTGGACCCCGGGTCGGTGAGCAGTTCTTC.

The chain joins TRBV9 to TRBJ1-1; 12 bases line up with TRBD1. The CDR3 spans 16 residues. The germline CDR1 and CDR2 sequences are SGDLS and YYNGEE. J lost 4 bases, V lost 2 bases, and 6 bases had no gene match. The CDR3 DNA sequence: TGTGCCAGCAGCGTGGGGACAGGGGGCGCATGCACTGAAGCTTTCTTT. Its translation is CASSVGTGGACTEAFF.

V and J are TRBV7-3 and TRBJ2-2, with no clear D. The CDR3 runs to 14 residues. V was pared by 0 bases and J by 4 bases, with 6 bases between. Germline values: CDR1 SGHTA, CDR2 FQGTGA. CDR3 sequence: CASSLTWGTGELFF. The CDR3 DNA sequence: TGTGCCAGCAGCTTAACCTGGGGCACCGGGGAGCTGTTTTTT. The variable domain in full, completed from reference TRBV7-3 and TRBJ2-2, reads GAGVSQTPSNKVTEKGKYVELRCDPISGHTALYWYRQSLGQGPEFLIYFQGTGAADDSGLPNDRFFAVRPEGSVSTLKIQRTERGDSAVYLCASSLTWGTGELFFGEGSRLTVL.

This clonotype was detected only a few times. Given a much more abundant clone one base away, this may be a read error. This chain connects TRBV7-9 to TRBJ1-6; the D gene is possibly TRBD1 (5 bases). CDR3 length equals 12 residues. CDR1 SEHNR and CDR2 FQNEAQ come from the germline V gene (reference sequence). The CDR3 DNA follows: TGTGCCAGCAGCTTAGATTTGGGGCCCCGCCACTTT. Its protein product is CASSLDLGPRHF. Looking up the rest from reference TRBV7-9 and TRBJ1-6 gives the full variable domain: DTGVSQNPRHKITKRGQNVTFRCDPISEHNRLYWYRQTLGQGPEFLTYFQNEAQLEKSRLLSDRFSAERPKGSFSTLEIQRTEQGDSAMYLCASSLDLGPRHFGNGTRLTVT.

This clonotype counts as medium-sized. The rearrangement uses TRBV7-9 and TRBJ1-1; D remains unclear. Germline CDR1 and CDR2: SEHNR and FQNEAQ (reference sequence). The V end lost 1 base, the J end lost 5 bases, and 5 bases lay between the germline ends. There are 12 residues in the CDR3. CDR3 in amino acids: CASSLGATEAFF. The CDR3 nucleotides are TGTGCCAGCAGCTTAGGGGCTACTGAAGCTTTCTTT.

This clonotype was observed many times. This rearrangement joins TRBV7-9 to TRBJ2-5, with D maybe TRBD1 (5 bases). Deletions cut 0 bases from V and 1 base from J, with 12 bases between. This CDR3 is 16 amino acids long. In germline, CDR1 is SEHNR, CDR2 FQNEAQ (reference sequence). Here the CDR3 DNA reads TGTGCCAGCAGCTTAGCGGAGACAGCCACCCAAGAGACCCAGTACTTC. Amino acid sequence: CASSLAETATQETQYF.

This clonotype was picked up a small number of times. The chain links TRBV7-9 to TRBJ2-5, with TRBD2 identical over 9 bases. This CDR3 is 16 amino acids long. J gave up 4 bases and V 4 bases, and 10 bases lay outside the gene matches. Germline loops: CDR1 SEHNR, CDR2 FQNEAQ (reference sequence). The CDR3 spells CASSSGLAGPRETQYF. The DNA for the CDR3 is TGTGCCAGCAGCTCGGGTCTAGCGGGACCTAGAGAGACCCAGTACTTC.

Ten or more counts support this clonotype. The chain recombines TRBV27 with TRBJ2-1, with a weak D call TRBD2 (5 bases). The CDR3 runs 16 residues. V was clipped by 1 base and J by 0 bases, with 10 bases between them. Germline values: CDR1 MNHEY, CDR2 SMNVEV (reference sequence). This chain's CDR3 is CASSLFGSDSYNEQFF. The CDR3 DNA sequence: TGTGCCAGCAGTTTATTTGGTAGCGACTCCTACAATGAGCAGTTCTTC.

This clonotype is termed medium-sized. The chain carries TRBV30 and TRBJ1-2; weak D call: TRBD1 (6 bases). V was cut by 7 bases and J by 3 bases, with 18 bases left in between. The CDR3 runs 14 residues. CDR1 is GTSNPN, CDR2 SVGIG, per germline (reference sequence). In DNA, the CDR3 is TGTGCCTCCCCACGACGGGGGGCCGACTATGGCTACACCTTC. Translating it yields CASPRRGADYGYTF.

This chain uses TRBV6-4 with TRBJ2-1, with D possibly called TRBD1 or TRBD2 (5 bases each). The germline V gene has CDR1 MRHNA and CDR2 SNTAGT. Trimming removed 5 bases at V and 1 base at J, with 6 bases between. CDR3 length: 13 residues. Here the CDR3 DNA reads TGTGCCAGCAGTTGGGGGTCCTACAATGAGCAGTTCTTC. It is translated as CASSWGSYNEQFF.

As for this clonotype: This may be a read error, as it is one base from a much larger clone. The chain links TRBV11-3 to TRBJ1-5, with 8 bases aligning to TRBD1. Germline V gene sequence: CDR1 SGHNT, CDR2 YENEEA. J gave up 3 bases and V 5 bases, and 12 bases lay outside the gene matches. The CDR3 extends over 17 amino acids. The DNA for the CDR3 is TGTGCCAGCAGCCATCATCCGGGACAGGATTCCAATCAGCCCCAGCATTTT. Protein: CASSHHPGQDSNQPQHF.

A few counts support this clonotype. The J gene is TRBJ2-7, the V gene TRBV2, with 10 bases aligning to TRBD2. Germline loops: CDR1 SNHLY, CDR2 FYNNEI. V shed 6 bases and J 1 base; nucleotides not matched to a gene: 3. This CDR3 has 14 amino acids. The CDR3 is CASRLAGGSYEQYF. The CDR3 region has the DNA TGTGCCAGCAGATTAGCGGGAGGTTCCTACGAGCAGTACTTC.

The rearrangement joins TRBV20-1 to TRBJ2-3, with TRBD2 identical over 9 bases. The CDR3 has 16 amino acids. After removal of 3 bases from V and 1 base from J, the junction contained 8 bases not matched to a gene. Germline lookup yields CDR1 DFQATT and CDR2 SNEGSKA (reference sequence). The DNA of the CDR3 is TGCAGTGCTAGGGACAGCGGGAGGTCCCGCACAGATACGCAGTATTTT. Translating it yields CSARDSGRSRTDTQYF.

This clonotype was seen a handful of times. The V gene is TRBV11-2, the J gene TRBJ2-3, with D possibly being TRBD1 or TRBD2 (6 bases each). Per germline, CDR1 SGHAT and CDR2 FQNNGV. Trimming removed 1 base at V and 4 bases at J, with 9 bases between. The CDR3 runs 14 residues. DNA of the CDR3: TGTGCCAGCAGCTTAGGCCGGGGGCCAGATACGCAGTATTTT. As protein: CASSLGRGPDTQYF.

With regard to this clonotype: The junction shows a germline mismatch at one end, possibly a read error. The chain couples TRBV11-2 to TRBJ2-3; D might be TRBD2 (6 bases). The CDR3 has 16 residues. CDR1 and CDR2 from the germline V gene are SGHAT and FQNNGV. The chain's CDR3 is CVSSRRLGGHTDTQYF. The CDR3 DNA reads as TGTGTCAGCAGCCGCCGACTAGGTGGCCACACAGATACGCAGTATTTT.

This clonotype was seen more than once but under ten times. The chain recombines TRBV20-1 with TRBJ2-1; 7 nucleotides line up with TRBD2. This CDR3 has 14 residues. Germline lookup yields CDR1 DFQATT and CDR2 SNEGSKA (reference sequence). V dropped 6 bases and J dropped 0; count of bases not matched to a gene: 5. Here the CDR3 DNA reads TGCAGTGCCCTAGCGGTGGGCTCCTACAATGAGCAGTTCTTC. Translation: CSALAVGSYNEQFF.

The chain recombines TRBV5-1 with TRBJ2-3; no firm D call. Trimming took 0 bases from V and 2 from J, leaving 7 bases between them. The CDR3 extends over 14 amino acids. Germline V gives CDR1 SGHRS, CDR2 YFSETQ. Written as DNA, the CDR3 is TGCGCCAGCAGCTTGGTTAGGAACACAGATACGCAGTATTTT. It encodes CASSLVRNTDTQYF.

This clonotype came up many times. The chain links TRBV27 to TRBJ2-1, with 9 positions matching TRBD2. CDR3 size: 15 residues. V lost 5 bases, J lost 4 bases, and 6 bases stayed unmatched. Germline CDR1 and CDR2: MNHEY and SMNVEV (reference sequence). The CDR3 sequence: CASSTRLAVYNEQFF. Written as DNA, the CDR3 is TGTGCCAGCAGTACGAGACTAGCGGTTTACAATGAGCAGTTCTTC.

This clonotype turned up a few times. The chain couples TRBV7-3 to TRBJ2-1, with a weak D call TRBD1 (5 bases). The CDR3 covers 12 residues. Deletions cut 5 bases from V and 9 bases from J, with 11 bases between. CDR1 and CDR2 (germline): SGHTA, FQGTGA. The CDR3 nucleotides read TGTGCCAGCAGCAAATCTAGGGGTGAGCAGTTCTTC. This encodes CASSKSRGEQFF.